Sequencing of this T cell receptor beta chain was carried out in a study of blood T cell repertoires in COVID-19 (dated by TCRdb to about 2020). In the study overall: Collaborator samples came from the United States, Italy and Spain and covered acute and convalescent phases of COVID-19. The prospective study material was composed of cDNA or gDNA derived from T cells, B-cell-depleted T cells, or PBMCs. Subjects who had been exposed to COVID-19, were actively infected with it, or had recovered from it provided the deeply sampled blood TCRbeta repertoires that made up the dataset. The repertoires were released in a freely available public database intended as a resource for research on the immune response to SARS-CoV-2. The samples were drawn from two sources: the first 160 participants of the ongoing ImmuneRACE study, and over 1,000 subjects contributed by 6 global collaborators. The sample metadata nearly always contained a de-identified subject ID, COVID-19 status, age in years and sex. Where available, HLA class I and class II types were taken from metadata supplied by the sample provider and were not determined by assay-based typing. General findings and caveats noted by the study authors: How much clinical and demographic metadata was included differed by source and by participant, and the metadata was provided uncurated.

Enrolling through a virtual design, the prospective study's participants ranged in age from roughly 18 to 95 years and lived across more than 20 United States geographic areas. In the prospective study, participants were assigned to cohorts based on the clinical history participants reported in a screening survey and a study questionnaire. Recovered participants in ImmuneRACE Cohort 3 were defined as having two consecutive negative NP/OP PCR tests, clearance from a healthcare professional, or resolution of symptoms. In the prospective study, whole blood, serum and a nasopharyngeal or oropharyngeal swab were collected from each participant by mobile phlebotomists. Additional blood draws and questionnaires over an approximately two-month period could optionally be provided by prospective study participants. Before DNA extraction, blood samples from the prospective study were shipped at room temperature or frozen.

Remarks on this clone: The antigen it recognizes is unknown. No clone much larger than this one lies a single base away; base qualities are absent.

TCRbeta CDR3 regions were amplified from genomic DNA by means of the immunoSEQ Assay, a bias-controlled multiplex PCR. The paper's data handling went like this. Within the assay, amplification of reference gene primers was used to estimate how many nucleated cells each sample contained. Sequence reads were collapsed and filtered to measure the absolute abundance of every unique TCRbeta CDR3 rearrangement. For each sample, productive Simpson clonality was calculated as the square root of Simpson's diversity index over productive rearrangements. TCRdb's version of the immuneACCESS table is confined to in-frame rearrangements and falls short of the full clone set. An unresolved V gene accounts for under half of the shortfall where checked; the remainder is of unknown origin. That table furnishes V, J and clone size, whereas the DNA furnished D and trimming. The sample contains approximately 310,000 clones, around 90% of them found a single time. The top ten constitute 4% to 6% of the sample.

Trimming at the junction amounts to 5 bases on V and 8 bases on J, and the germline ends lie 15 bases apart. The cysteine opens and the phenylalanine closes a CDR3 of 13 amino acids. The retained sequence is limited to the CDR3, 39 bases, with the frame set at the first base. The germline V gene (reference sequence) provides CDR1 MNHEY and CDR2 SMNVEV. What was sequenced was PBMCs or T cells enriched from blood (not recorded which). The chain is encoded by TRBV27 joined to TRBJ1-2; matching of 5 bases hints at TRBD1 as the D gene. The receptor's source is a man between 60 and 75 years old who had recovered from COVID-19. The encoded CDR3 is CASSTGRFGGYTF. The nucleotide sequence is TGTGCCAGCAGTACAGGCCGGTTTGGGGGCTACACCTTC.